The 20 T cell receptor beta chains below were found in one sample sequenced in a study of OX40 agonist ivuxolimab in advanced cancers. Libraries were prepared by immunoSEQ multiplex PCR; TCRdb keeps only in-frame clonotypes and omits some of them. The top ten hold just over 0.75% of the sample, which has approximately 70,000 clones, roughly nine tenths seen once. This specimen consisted of CD4+ or CD8+ T cells sorted from blood, obtained in a trial of the OX40 agonist ivuxolimab. The origin of the receptors is an adult with an advanced solid tumor such as melanoma, head and neck, liver or kidney cancer.

The chain couples TRBV7-2 to TRBJ2-2; D not resolved. The CDR3 totals 13 residues. V dropped 7 bases and J dropped 6 bases, with 12 bases sitting between them. Germline CDR1 SGHTA, CDR2 FQGNSA. The CDR3 protein is CASNHKVAGELFF. In nucleotides, the CDR3 is TGTGCCAGCAACCATAAGGTCGCCGGGGAGCTGTTTTTT.

The V and J genes are TRBV19 and TRBJ1-5; 9 nucleotides line up with TRBD1. The junction had 7 bases not matched to a gene; V was cut back by 1 base and J by 6 bases. The germline V gene has CDR1 LNHDA and CDR2 SQIVND (reference sequence). There are 16 residues in the CDR3. The CDR3 nucleotides read TGTGCCAGTAGTATAGTACAGGGGGCGCGAGCTCAGCCCCAGCATTTT. Protein sequence: CASSIVQGARAQPQHF. The full variable domain, in which reference TRBV19 and TRBJ1-5 provide the parts outside the CDR3, is DGGITQSPKYLFRKEGQNVTLSCEQNLNHDAMYWYRQDPGQGLRLIYYSQIVNDFQKGDIAEGYSVSREKKESFPLTVTSAQKNPTAFYLCASSIVQGARAQPQHFGDGTRLSIL.

CDR3 DNA: TGTGCCAGTAGTATGGTGAGGAACACCGGGGAGCTGTTTTTT. Translated, it gives CASSMVRNTGELFF. J is TRBJ2-2 and V is TRBV19; no firm D call. Germline values: CDR1 LNHDA, CDR2 SQIVND (reference sequence). This CDR3 region has 14 residues. Trimming cost V 3 bases and J 1 base, with 6 bases left between them.

The CDR3 here is CASRPRGGGAHGEQFF. CDR3 coding DNA: TGTGCAAGTCGCCCGCGGGGCGGGGGGGCCCACGGTGAGCAGTTCTTC. V is TRBV12-2 and J is TRBJ2-1; TRBD2, as called in the table, went unchecked against the DNA. TRBV12-2 is a pseudogene locus. This CDR3 contains 16 residues.

The chain links TRBV27 to TRBJ1-1; TRBD1 aligns across 10 bases. The V gene end was trimmed by 5 bases and the J gene end by 1 base; junction bases not matched to a gene: 1. This CDR3 region has 14 residues. Germline V CDR1 and CDR2: MNHEY, SMNVEV (reference sequence). Written as DNA, the CDR3 is TGTGCCAGCAGTCGGGACAGGGGGAACACTGAAGCTTTCTTT. This translates into CASSRDRGNTEAFF.

This clone was detected a few times. This chain links TRBV29-1 with TRBJ1-1; D is unclear. This CDR3 comprises 12 residues. The germline V and J ends were trimmed by 4 bases and 1 base, with 7 bases remaining between them. CDR1 and CDR2 from the germline V gene are SQVTM and ANQGSEA. CDR3 sequence (DNA): TGCAGCGTTGCCCACAGGAACACTGAAGCTTTCTTT. Translating it yields CSVAHRNTEAFF.

This chain connects TRBV9 to TRBJ2-2; no clear D. The CDR3 sequence is 11 residues long. CDR1 SGDLS and CDR2 YYNGEE come from the germline V gene. V shed 4 bases and J shed 5 bases, with 3 bases lying between them. Here the CDR3 reads CASSSTGELFF. In DNA form, the CDR3 reads TGTGCCAGCAGCTCAACCGGGGAGCTGTTTTTT.

The chain employs TRBV10-3 and TRBJ1-1, with D possibly being TRBD1 (5 bases). Germline V gene data show CDR1 as ENHRY and CDR2 as SYGVKD. Trimming removed 10 bases at V and 5 bases at J, with 17 bases between. The CDR3 extends over 13 amino acids. CDR3 nucleotides: TGTGCCACCAGCGAGCGACAGAGGACTGAAGCTTTCTTT. Translated, it gives CATSERQRTEAFF.

The DNA of the CDR3 is TGTGCCAGCAGTACCCCCTACGAGCAGTACTTC. Translated, it gives CASSTPYEQYF. This chain joins TRBV6-9 and TRBJ2-7, with D unresolved. Germline loops: CDR1 MNHGY, CDR2 SVAAGI. The CDR3 extends over 11 amino acids. With 5 bases removed from V and 2 bases from J, the gap between germline ends came to 4 bases.

The chain recombines TRBV18 with TRBJ2-3; TRBD2 agrees at 14 bases. Germline values: CDR1 KGHSH, CDR2 LQKENI. With V trimmed by 1 base and J by 0 bases, 3 bases remained unmatched. The CDR3 loop spans 18 amino acids. This CDR3 is CASSPRLAGGTSTDTQYF. The CDR3 DNA sequence: TGTGCCAGCTCACCACGACTAGCGGGAGGGACTAGCACAGATACGCAGTATTTT.

The genes are TRBV18 and TRBJ1-4; D is uncertain. From germline, CDR1 is KGHSH and CDR2 LQKENI. CDR3 size: 15 residues. Deletions cut 2 bases from V and 2 bases from J, with 9 bases between. The CDR3 loop reads CASSPMDGTNEKLFF. Here the CDR3 DNA reads TGTGCCAGCTCACCAATGGATGGGACTAATGAAAAACTGTTTTTT.

The chain joins TRBV7-9 to TRBJ2-3, with D hard to call. Trimming stripped 1 base from V and 7 bases from J, with 9 bases between. The CDR3 consists of 13 residues. Germline-derived CDR1 and CDR2 are SEHNR and FQNEAQ (reference sequence). The CDR3 DNA reads as TGTGCCAGCAGCTTAGATGGTGGAAATACGCAGTATTTT. Its translation: CASSLDGGNTQYF. The complete variable domain, with remaining parts taken from reference TRBV7-9 and TRBJ2-3, reads DTGVSQNPRHKITKRGQNVTFRCDPISEHNRLYWYRQTLGQGPEFLTYFQNEAQLEKSRLLSDRFSAERPKGSFSTLEIQRTEQGDSAMYLCASSLDGGNTQYFGPGTRLTVL.

The chain carries TRBV28 and TRBJ1-5; no reliable D call. Germline CDR1 reads MDHEN; CDR2 reads SYDVKM. V was shortened by 8 bases and J by 4 bases, with 27 bases between the two germline ends. This CDR3 region has 18 residues. This CDR3 is CASPPNSLRERWNQPQHF. The CDR3 nucleotides read TGTGCCAGCCCTCCAAACTCTCTCCGGGAGCGGTGGAATCAGCCCCAGCATTTT.

The V and J genes are TRBV7-6 and TRBJ2-7, with D possibly being TRBD2 (6 bases). V lost 1 base to trimming and J lost 6 bases, with 16 bases between them. Germline lookup yields CDR1 SGHVS and CDR2 FNYEAQ. The CDR3 is 15 amino acids. CDR3 residues: CASSLEAGTSLEQYF. The CDR3 region has the DNA TGTGCCAGCAGCTTAGAGGCGGGAACCTCCCTCGAGCAGTACTTC.

The chain employs TRBV5-1 and TRBJ2-7; possibly TRBD1 or TRBD2 for D (6 bases each). The CDR3 is 15 residues long. Germline CDR1 reads SGHRS; CDR2 reads YFSETQ. Trimming removed 0 bases from V and 1 base from J, with 11 bases in between. The CDR3 here is CASSLGGTLSYEQYF. The CDR3 nucleotides read TGCGCCAGCAGCTTGGGCGGGACACTATCCTACGAGCAGTACTTC.

The chain couples TRBV19 to TRBJ1-1; the D is unclear. CDR1 and CDR2 from the germline V gene are LNHDA and SQIVND (reference sequence). This CDR3 region has 16 residues. The V and J ends lost 6 bases and 7 bases respectively, with 24 bases between them. In DNA, the CDR3 is TGTGCCAGTAGGCGAGAATCCGTCGTGAGGGCAGTTGAAGCTTTCTTT. This sequence encodes CASRRESVVRAVEAFF.

V and J are TRBV5-4 and TRBJ2-1; D not certain. V was shortened by 1 base and J by 3 bases, with 2 bases between the two germline ends. The CDR3 has 12 residues. In germline, CDR1 is SGHNT, CDR2 YYREEE (reference sequence). The CDR3 sequence: CASSLNYNEQFF. CDR3 coding DNA: TGTGCCAGCAGCTTGAACTACAATGAGCAGTTCTTC.

The chain uses TRBV7-6 and TRBJ2-1, with a possible D match to TRBD2 (7 bases). Germline CDR1 SGHVS, CDR2 FNYEAQ. V lost 3 bases and J 10 bases, leaving 13 bases between the germline ends. This CDR3 spans 13 amino acids. The CDR3 sequence is CASSFAGAGEQFF. CDR3 DNA sequence: TGTGCCAGCAGCTTTGCGGGGGCTGGGGAGCAGTTCTTC.

The chain has TRBV27 and TRBJ2-1; D might be TRBD2 (6 bases). Trimming stripped 6 bases from V and 5 bases from J, with 20 bases between. The CDR3 totals 16 residues. In germline, CDR1 is MNHEY, CDR2 SMNVEV (reference sequence). The CDR3 DNA follows: TGTGCCAGCAGGGCGATGGGATTGACGGGAGACAATGAGCAGTTCTTC. As protein: CASRAMGLTGDNEQFF.

This chain connects TRBV14 to TRBJ1-2; weak D call: TRBD1 (5 bases). CDR3 length equals 16 residues. The germline CDR1 and CDR2 sequences are SGHDN and FVKESK. The ends were cut back, 0 bases at V and 4 bases at J, with 15 bases in the middle. CDR3 sequence (DNA): TGTGCCAGCAGCCAAGACCTGGGGGGGGATACCTATGGCTACACCTTC. It specifies CASSQDLGGDTYGYTF.